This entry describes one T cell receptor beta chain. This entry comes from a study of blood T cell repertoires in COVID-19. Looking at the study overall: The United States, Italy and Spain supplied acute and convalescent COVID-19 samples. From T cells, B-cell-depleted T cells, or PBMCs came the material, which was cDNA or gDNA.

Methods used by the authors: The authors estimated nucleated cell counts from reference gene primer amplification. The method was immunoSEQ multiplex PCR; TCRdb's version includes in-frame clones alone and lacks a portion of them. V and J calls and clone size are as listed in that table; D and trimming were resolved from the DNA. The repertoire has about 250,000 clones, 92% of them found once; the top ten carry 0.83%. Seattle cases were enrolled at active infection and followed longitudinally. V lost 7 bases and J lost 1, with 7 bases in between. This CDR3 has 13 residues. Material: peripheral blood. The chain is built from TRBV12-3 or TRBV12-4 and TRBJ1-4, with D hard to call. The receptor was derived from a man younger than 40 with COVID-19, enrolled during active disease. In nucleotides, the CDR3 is TGTGCCAGCAACCGGGGAACTAATGAAAAACTGTTTTTT. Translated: CASNRGTNEKLFF.